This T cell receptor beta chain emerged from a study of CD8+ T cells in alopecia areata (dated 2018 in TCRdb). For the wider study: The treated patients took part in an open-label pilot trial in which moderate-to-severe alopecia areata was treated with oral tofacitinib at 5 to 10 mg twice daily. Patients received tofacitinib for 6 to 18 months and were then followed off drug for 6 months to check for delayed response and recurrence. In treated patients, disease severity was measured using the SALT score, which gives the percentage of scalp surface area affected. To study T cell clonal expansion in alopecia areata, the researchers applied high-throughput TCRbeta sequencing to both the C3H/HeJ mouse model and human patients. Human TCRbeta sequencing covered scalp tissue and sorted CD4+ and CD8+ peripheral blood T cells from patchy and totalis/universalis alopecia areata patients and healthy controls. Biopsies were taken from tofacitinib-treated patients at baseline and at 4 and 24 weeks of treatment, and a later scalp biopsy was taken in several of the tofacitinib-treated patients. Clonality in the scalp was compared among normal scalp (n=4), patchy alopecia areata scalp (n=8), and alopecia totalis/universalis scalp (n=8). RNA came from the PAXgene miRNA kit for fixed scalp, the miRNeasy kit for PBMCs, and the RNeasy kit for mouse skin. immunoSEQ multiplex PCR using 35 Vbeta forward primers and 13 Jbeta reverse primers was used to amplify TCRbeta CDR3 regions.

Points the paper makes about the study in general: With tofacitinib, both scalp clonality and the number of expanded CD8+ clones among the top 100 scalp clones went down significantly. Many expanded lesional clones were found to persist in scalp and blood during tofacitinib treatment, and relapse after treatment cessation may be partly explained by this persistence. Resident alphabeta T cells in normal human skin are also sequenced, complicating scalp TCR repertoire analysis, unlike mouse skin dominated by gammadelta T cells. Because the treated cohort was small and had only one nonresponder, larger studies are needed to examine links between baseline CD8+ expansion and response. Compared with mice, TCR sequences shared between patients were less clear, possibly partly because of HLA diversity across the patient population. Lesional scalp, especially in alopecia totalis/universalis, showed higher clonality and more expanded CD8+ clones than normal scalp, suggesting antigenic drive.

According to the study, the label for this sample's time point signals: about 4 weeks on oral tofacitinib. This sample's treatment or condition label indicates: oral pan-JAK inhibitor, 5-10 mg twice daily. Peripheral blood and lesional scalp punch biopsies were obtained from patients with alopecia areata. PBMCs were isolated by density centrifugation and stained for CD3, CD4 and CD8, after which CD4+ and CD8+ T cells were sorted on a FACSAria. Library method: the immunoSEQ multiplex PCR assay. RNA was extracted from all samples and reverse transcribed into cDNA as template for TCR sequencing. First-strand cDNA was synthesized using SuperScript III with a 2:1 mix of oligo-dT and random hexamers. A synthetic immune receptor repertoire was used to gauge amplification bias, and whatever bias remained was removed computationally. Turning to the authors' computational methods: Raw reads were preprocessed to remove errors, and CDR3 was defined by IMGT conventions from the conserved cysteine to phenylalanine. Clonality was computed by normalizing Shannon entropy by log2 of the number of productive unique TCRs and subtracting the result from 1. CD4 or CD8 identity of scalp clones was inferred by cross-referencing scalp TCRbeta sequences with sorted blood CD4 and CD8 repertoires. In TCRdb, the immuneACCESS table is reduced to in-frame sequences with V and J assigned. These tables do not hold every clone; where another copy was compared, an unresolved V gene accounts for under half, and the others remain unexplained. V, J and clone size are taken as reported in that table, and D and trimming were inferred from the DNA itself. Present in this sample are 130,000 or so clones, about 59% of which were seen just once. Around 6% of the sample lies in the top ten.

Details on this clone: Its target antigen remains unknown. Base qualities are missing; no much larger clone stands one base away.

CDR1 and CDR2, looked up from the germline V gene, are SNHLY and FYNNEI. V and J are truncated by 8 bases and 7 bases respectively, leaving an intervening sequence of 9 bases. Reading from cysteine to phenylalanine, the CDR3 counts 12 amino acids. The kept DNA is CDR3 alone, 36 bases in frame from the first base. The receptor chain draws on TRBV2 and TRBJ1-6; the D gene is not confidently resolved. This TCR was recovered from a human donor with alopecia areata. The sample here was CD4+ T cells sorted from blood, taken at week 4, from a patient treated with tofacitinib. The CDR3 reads CASSTRNSPLHF. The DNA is TGTGCCAGCTCCACCCGCAATTCACCCCTCCACTTT.